This T cell receptor (beta chain) was captured in a study of blood T cell repertoires in COVID-19 (dated by TCRdb to 2018 to 2021). For context, the study as a whole: Collaborator samples came from the United States, Italy and Spain and covered acute and convalescent phases of COVID-19. A freely available public database, intended as a resource for researchers studying the immune response to SARS-CoV-2, is where the repertoires were released. Where available, HLA class I and class II types were obtained from metadata supplied by the sample provider rather than from assay-based typing. The sample metadata nearly always contained a de-identified subject ID, COVID-19 status, age in years and sex. The prospective study material was composed of cDNA or gDNA derived from T cells, B-cell-depleted T cells, or PBMCs. Deeply sampled blood TCRbeta repertoires from subjects exposed to, actively infected with, or recovered from COVID-19 were included in the dataset. The samples were drawn from the first 160 participants of the ongoing ImmuneRACE study and from more than 1,000 subjects provided by 6 global collaborators.

The CDR3 holds 15 amino acids from the cysteine to the phenylalanine. Of all the DNA, just the CDR3 is kept, 45 bases in frame from base 1. The germline V gene (reference sequence) yields MNHEY for CDR1 and SMNVEV for CDR2. Clipping removes 3 bases from V and 0 bases from J, with 2 as the unmatched junction base count. In the case of this clone: The clone's antigen remains unknown. It has no much larger one-base neighbor in the sample; base qualities were not kept.

TCRbeta CDR3 regions were amplified from genomic DNA using the immunoSEQ Assay, a bias-controlled multiplex PCR. The authors' analysis ran thus. Within the assay, amplification of reference gene primers was used to estimate how many nucleated cells each sample contained. To quantify the absolute abundance of each unique TCRbeta CDR3 rearrangement, sequence reads were collapsed and filtered. Productive Simpson clonality was computed per sample as the square root of Simpson's diversity index over productive rearrangements. What TCRdb holds here is the immuneACCESS table cut down to in-frame rearrangements. Part of the clones is not present; checked against another copy, under half of the missing clones reflect an unresolved V gene, and the others are unexplained. V and J calls and clone size are copied from that table; D and trimming were computed from the DNA. Here the sample has hundreds of thousands of clones; nearly 90% occur a single time. Of the sample, approximately 0.8% is held by the ten largest clones.

Whole blood was collected in K2EDTA tubes by collaborating institutions according to the institutions' own protocols. For TCRbeta analysis, collaborator samples were shipped as frozen whole blood, as isolated PBMCs, or as DNA extracted from either sample type. The paper as a whole reports these results and caveats: Clinical and demographic metadata were provided uncurated, with the amount varying by source and participant.

Rearrangement joined TRBV27 to TRBJ2-1; 7 bases in between match TRBD2. This sequence originates from a woman in her twenties or thirties with acute or convalescent COVID-19. Sequences were obtained from peripheral blood. The nucleotide sequence is TGTGCCAGCAGTTTTGGGAGGGACTCCTACAATGAGCAGTTCTTC. This yields the protein CASSFGRDSYNEQFF.